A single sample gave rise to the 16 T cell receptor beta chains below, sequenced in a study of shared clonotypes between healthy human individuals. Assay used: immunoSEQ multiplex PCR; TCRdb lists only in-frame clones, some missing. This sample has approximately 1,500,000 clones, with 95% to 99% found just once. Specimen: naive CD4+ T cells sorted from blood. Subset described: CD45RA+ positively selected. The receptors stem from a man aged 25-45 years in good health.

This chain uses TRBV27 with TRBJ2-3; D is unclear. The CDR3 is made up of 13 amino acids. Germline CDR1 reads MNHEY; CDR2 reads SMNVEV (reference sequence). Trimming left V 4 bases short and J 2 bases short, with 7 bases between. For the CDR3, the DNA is TGTGCCAGCAGTTCATGGGACACAGATACGCAGTATTTT. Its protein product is CASSSWDTDTQYF.

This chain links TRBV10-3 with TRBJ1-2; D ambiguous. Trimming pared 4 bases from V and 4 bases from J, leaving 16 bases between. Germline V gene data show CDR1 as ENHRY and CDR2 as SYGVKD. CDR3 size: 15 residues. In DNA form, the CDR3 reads TGTGCCATCAGTGGAAGAACGGACGGTGGCTATGGCTACACCTTC. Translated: CAISGRTDGGYGYTF.

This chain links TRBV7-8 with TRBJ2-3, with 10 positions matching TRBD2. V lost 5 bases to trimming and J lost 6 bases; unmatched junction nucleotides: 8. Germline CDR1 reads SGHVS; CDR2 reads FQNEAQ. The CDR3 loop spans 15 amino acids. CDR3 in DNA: TGTGCCAGCAGCCTATTTAGCGGGAGGTCGGATACGCAGTATTTT. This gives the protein CASSLFSGRSDTQYF.

DNA for the CDR3: TGTGCCAGCAGTGGTTCCCTCGGGACTACGTTTCACGAGCAGTACTTC. Translation gives CASSGSLGTTFHEQYF. The V and J genes are TRBV6-6 and TRBJ2-7; 7 nucleotides line up with TRBD2. The J segment lost 5 bases and the V segment lost 5 bases, leaving 15 bases of the junction unmatched. This CDR3 is built from 16 residues. CDR1 and CDR2 (germline): MNHNY, SVGAGI (reference sequence).

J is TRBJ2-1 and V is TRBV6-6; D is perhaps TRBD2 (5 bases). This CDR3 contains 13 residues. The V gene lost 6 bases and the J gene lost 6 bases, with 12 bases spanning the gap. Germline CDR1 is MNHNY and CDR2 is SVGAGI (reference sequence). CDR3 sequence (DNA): TGTGCCAGCAGCACGGGGAGTGTCAATGAGCAGTTCTTC. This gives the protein CASSTGSVNEQFF.

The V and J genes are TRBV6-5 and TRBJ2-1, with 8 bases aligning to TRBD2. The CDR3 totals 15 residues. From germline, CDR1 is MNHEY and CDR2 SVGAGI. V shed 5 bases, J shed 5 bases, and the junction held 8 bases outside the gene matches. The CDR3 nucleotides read TGTGCCAGCAGTACCGGGACTAGTCTGCACAATGAGCAGTTCTTC. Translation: CASSTGTSLHNEQFF.

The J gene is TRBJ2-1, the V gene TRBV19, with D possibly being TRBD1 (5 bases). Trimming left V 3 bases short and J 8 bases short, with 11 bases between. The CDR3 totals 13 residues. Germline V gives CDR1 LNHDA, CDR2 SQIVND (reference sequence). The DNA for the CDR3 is TGTGCCAGTAGTATTGCAGGGTGGGATGAGCAGTTCTTC. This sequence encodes CASSIAGWDEQFF. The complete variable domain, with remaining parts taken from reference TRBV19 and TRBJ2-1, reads DGGITQSPKYLFRKEGQNVTLSCEQNLNHDAMYWYRQDPGQGLRLIYYSQIVNDFQKGDIAEGYSVSREKKESFPLTVTSAQKNPTAFYLCASSIAGWDEQFFGPGTRLTVL.

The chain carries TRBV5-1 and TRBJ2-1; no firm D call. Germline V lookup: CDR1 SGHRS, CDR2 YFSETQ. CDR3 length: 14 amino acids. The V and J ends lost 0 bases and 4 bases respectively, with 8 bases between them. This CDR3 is CASSLVWGYNEQFF. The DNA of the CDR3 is TGCGCCAGCAGCTTGGTGTGGGGTTACAATGAGCAGTTCTTC.

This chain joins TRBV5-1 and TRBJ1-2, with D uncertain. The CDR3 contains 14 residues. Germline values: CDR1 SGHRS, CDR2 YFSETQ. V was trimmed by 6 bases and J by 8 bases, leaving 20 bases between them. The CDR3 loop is CASNTSPEMNGYTF. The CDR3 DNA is TGCGCCAGCAACACTTCCCCTGAGATGAACGGCTACACCTTC.

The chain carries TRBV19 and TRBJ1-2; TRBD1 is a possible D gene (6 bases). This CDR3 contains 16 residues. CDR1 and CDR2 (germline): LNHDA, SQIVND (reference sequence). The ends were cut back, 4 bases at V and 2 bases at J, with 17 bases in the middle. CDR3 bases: TGTGCCAGTAGTACTTGGGACACTACCACCAACTATGGCTACACCTTC. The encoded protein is CASSTWDTTTNYGYTF. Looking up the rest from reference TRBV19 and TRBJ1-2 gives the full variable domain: DGGITQSPKYLFRKEGQNVTLSCEQNLNHDAMYWYRQDPGQGLRLIYYSQIVNDFQKGDIAEGYSVSREKKESFPLTVTSAQKNPTAFYLCASSTWDTTTNYGYTFGSGTRLTVV.

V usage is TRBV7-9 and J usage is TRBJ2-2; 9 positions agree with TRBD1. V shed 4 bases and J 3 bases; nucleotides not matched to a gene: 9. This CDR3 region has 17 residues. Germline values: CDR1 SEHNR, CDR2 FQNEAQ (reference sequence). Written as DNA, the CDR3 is TGTGCCAGCAGCTCGCTACCAGGGACAGGGTACACCGGGGAGCTGTTTTTT. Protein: CASSSLPGTGYTGELFF.

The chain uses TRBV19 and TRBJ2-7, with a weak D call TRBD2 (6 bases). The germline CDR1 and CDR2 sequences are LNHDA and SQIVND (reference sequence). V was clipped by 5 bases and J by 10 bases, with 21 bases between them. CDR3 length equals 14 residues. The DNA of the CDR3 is TGTGCCAGTAGTCTCCCCGGGAGCCATATTTATCAGTACTTC. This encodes CASSLPGSHIYQYF.

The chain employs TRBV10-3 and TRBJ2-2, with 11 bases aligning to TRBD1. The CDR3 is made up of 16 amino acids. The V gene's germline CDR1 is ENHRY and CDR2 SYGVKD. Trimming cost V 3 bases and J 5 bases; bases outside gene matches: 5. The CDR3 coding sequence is TGTGCCATCAGTGACTGGGACAGGGGGAAGACCGGGGAGCTGTTTTTT. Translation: CAISDWDRGKTGELFF.

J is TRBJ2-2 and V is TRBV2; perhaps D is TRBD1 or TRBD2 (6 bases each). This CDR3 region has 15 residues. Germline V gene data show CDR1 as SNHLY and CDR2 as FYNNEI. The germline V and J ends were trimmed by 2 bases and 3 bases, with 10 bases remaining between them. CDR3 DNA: TGTGCCAGCAGTGAAACCCGGGGGCACACCGGGGAGCTGTTTTTT. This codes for CASSETRGHTGELFF. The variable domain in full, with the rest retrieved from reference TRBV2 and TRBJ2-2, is EPEVTQTPSHQVTQMGQEVILRCVPISNHLYFYWYRQILGQKVEFLVSFYNNEISEKSEIFDDQFSVERPDGSNFTLKIRSTKLEDSAMYFCASSETRGHTGELFFGEGSRLTVL.

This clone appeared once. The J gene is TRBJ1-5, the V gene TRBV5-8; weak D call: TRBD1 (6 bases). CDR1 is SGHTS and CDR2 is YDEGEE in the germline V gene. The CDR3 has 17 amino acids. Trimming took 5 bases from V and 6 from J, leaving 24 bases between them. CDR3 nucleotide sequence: TGTGCCAGCAGGAACGATCAGGGAGCAGGGGTAGGTCAGCCCCAGCATTTT. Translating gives CASRNDQGAGVGQPQHF.

For the CDR3, the DNA is TGTGCCAGCAGCGCGTCAAGAACTAATGAAAAACTGTTTTTT. As protein: CASSASRTNEKLFF. This rearrangement joins TRBV9 to TRBJ1-4; D is uncertain. Per germline, CDR1 SGDLS and CDR2 YYNGEE. CDR3 length: 14 residues. V lost 3 bases and J 1 base, leaving 7 bases between the germline ends.